The source of this TCR beta chain is a study of response to subunit inactivated influenza vaccine. The CDR3 length is 14 residues. CDR1 and CDR2 (germline): ENHRY, SYGVKD. V lost 5 bases and J lost 2, with 11 bases in between. TCRdb re-analysed the RT-PCR reads in MiXCR, keeping a single row per CDR3 protein. The table records hundreds of thousands of distinct CDR3 sequences, roughly 18% of them present only once. Findings and limits, study-wide: Researchers suggested that each seasonal influenza vaccination recruits few new T cells.

This clonotype was seen more than once but under ten times. Its matching antigen is unknown. Sequences were derived from PBMCs from blood, sampled around 5 days after vaccination. The TCR sequence derives from a middle-aged man who received an inactivated influenza vaccine. The chain carries TRBV10-3 and TRBJ2-3, with D uncertain. In nucleotides, the CDR3 is TGTGCCATCAGTAGAGGAATGTACACAGATACGCAGTATTTT. Amino acid sequence: CAISRGMYTDTQYF.